This passage covers 20 T cell receptor beta chains from one sample sequenced in a study of PD-L1 blockade in urothelial cancer. The data were produced by immunoSEQ multiplex PCR, yet TCRdb's version contains in-frame clones alone and is incomplete. This table holds around 48,000 clones, approximately 86% found once. As for time point: peripheral blood 6 weeks after treatment start. The material sequenced was PBMCs, taken around atezolizumab (anti-PD-L1) treatment. The receptors here all came from a man aged 60 to 75 with urothelial cancer.

J is TRBJ2-2 and V is TRBV9; D possibly corresponds to TRBD1 (5 bases). From germline, CDR1 is SGDLS and CDR2 YYNGEE. Trimming left V 3 bases short and J 4 bases short, with 13 bases between. This CDR3 is 15 amino acids long. CDR3 sequence: CASSAQGGVTGELFF. In DNA, the CDR3 is TGTGCCAGCAGCGCGCAGGGTGGTGTCACCGGGGAGCTGTTTTTT.

The V and J genes are TRBV6-4 and TRBJ2-7; 10 positions match TRBD2. The V and J ends lost 9 bases and 4 bases, in that order; junction bases with no gene match: 3. The germline CDR1 and CDR2 sequences are MRHNA and SNTAGT. The CDR3 extends over 12 amino acids. The chain's CDR3 is CARTSGKYEQYF. Here the CDR3 DNA reads TGTGCCAGAACTAGCGGGAAGTACGAGCAGTACTTC.

The genes are TRBV15 and TRBJ1-2; D gene ambiguous. This CDR3 region has 14 residues. Looked up from germline, CDR1 is LNHNV and CDR2 is YYDKDF (reference sequence). V lost 0 bases and J 4 bases, leaving 9 bases between the germline ends. The DNA of the CDR3 is TGTGCCACCAGCAGAGATACAGCAATCTATGGCTACACCTTC. Translation gives CATSRDTAIYGYTF.

The chain recombines TRBV15 with TRBJ2-5; possibly TRBD1 for D (6 bases). The J call may be faulty, since TRBJ2-7 better matches the DNA end. Germline values: CDR1 LNHNV, CDR2 YYDKDF (reference sequence). The CDR3 length is 14 residues. This CDR3 reads CATSSHRASYEQYF. CDR3 sequence (DNA): TGTGCCACCAGCAGTCACAGGGCGAGCTACGAGCAGTACTTC.

The chain couples TRBV9 to TRBJ1-4; 7 nucleotides line up with TRBD1. Germline trimming cut 4 bases from V and 3 bases from J; bases unmatched to any gene: 3. Germline V CDR1 and CDR2: SGDLS, YYNGEE. This CDR3 is built from 14 residues. CDR3 coding DNA: TGTGCCAGCAGCACAGGGGTGGCTAATGAAAAACTGTTTTTT. Translation: CASSTGVANEKLFF.

As concerns this clone: Germline and junction disagree at one end, which may indicate a read error. The chain is built from TRBV30 and TRBJ1-2; unclear D gene. CDR3 length: 11 residues. Germline assignment: CDR1 GTSNPN and CDR2 SVGIG (reference sequence). The CDR3 DNA is TGTGCCTGGAGCGTGGACTACGGCTACACCTTC. Its translation: CAWSVDYGYTF.

This clone appeared a single time. The chain carries TRBV6-1 and TRBJ2-7, with a weak D call TRBD2 (6 bases). There are 14 residues in the CDR3. Per germline, CDR1 MNHNS and CDR2 SASEGT. Trimming pared 3 bases from V and 7 bases from J, leaving 16 bases between. CDR3 sequence reads: CASSELLGGGEQYF. DNA for the CDR3: TGTGCCAGCAGTGAGTTGTTGGGGGGTGGGGAGCAGTACTTC.

In DNA, the CDR3 is TGCGCCAGCGAACCGGGGGGCGGTGGCGCCAAGCAGCACGAGCAGTACTTC. It yields the protein CASEPGGGGAKQHEQYF. The chain is built from TRBV5-1 and TRBJ2-7; the D gene is possibly TRBD2 (7 bases). The CDR3 is made up of 17 amino acids. Germline V lookup: CDR1 SGHRS, CDR2 YFSETQ. Between the trimmed V and J ends, which lost 7 bases and 5 bases, there was a span of 28 bases.

The chain has TRBV2 and TRBJ2-3; D might be TRBD2 (6 bases). Germline V CDR1 and CDR2: SNHLY, FYNNEI. This CDR3 is built from 16 residues. Trimming took 0 bases from V and 1 from J, leaving 11 bases between them. The CDR3 loop is CASSEAGGVGTDTQYF. In nucleotides, the CDR3 is TGTGCCAGCAGTGAAGCGGGGGGAGTGGGCACAGATACGCAGTATTTT.

The chain is built from TRBV7-8 and TRBJ1-3, with TRBD1 as a possible D gene (5 bases). The germline V gene encodes CDR1 SGHVS and CDR2 FQNEAQ. The CDR3 has 17 residues. V was pared by 2 bases and J by 0 bases, with 14 bases between. The CDR3 DNA follows: TGTGCCAGCAGCTTATCTGCGGGACGGAGCTCTGGAAACACCATATATTTT. It specifies CASSLSAGRSSGNTIYF.

The rearrangement joins TRBV30 to TRBJ2-7; 10 bases map to TRBD1. Germline CDR1 reads GTSNPN; CDR2 reads SVGIG (reference sequence). J was trimmed by 11 bases and V by 0 bases; bases with no gene match: 1. The CDR3 loop spans 11 amino acids. The CDR3 reads CAWSVGQGEYF. DNA for the CDR3: TGTGCCTGGAGTGTAGGACAGGGGGAGTACTTC.

This clone was recorded a few times. The chain is built from TRBV4-1 and TRBJ2-7; the D gene is possibly TRBD2 (5 bases). Germline-derived CDR1 and CDR2 are MGHRA and YSYEKL. The ends were cut back, 5 bases at V and 0 bases at J, with 14 bases in the middle. The length of the CDR3 is 15 residues. CDR3 bases: TGCGCCAGCAGCTCCGGACTCACTGGCTCCTACGAGCAGTACTTC. This encodes CASSSGLTGSYEQYF.

This rearrangement joins TRBV6-1 to TRBJ2-7; 8 positions agree with TRBD2. Germline V lookup: CDR1 MNHNS, CDR2 SASEGT. The CDR3 sequence is 13 residues long. The J segment lost 3 bases and the V segment lost 7 bases, leaving 5 bases of the junction unmatched. In DNA, the CDR3 is TGTGCCAGCACTCGGGAGGGGCGCTACGAGCAGTACTTC. As protein: CASTREGRYEQYF.

This clone was recorded once. V usage is TRBV6-5 and J usage is TRBJ1-1; 8 nucleotides match TRBD1. The CDR3 runs 13 residues. Germline V gene sequence: CDR1 MNHEY, CDR2 SVGAGI. The ends lost 6 bases at V and 3 bases at J; junction bases unmatched: 3. CDR3 in amino acids: CASRTTGDTEAFF. The DNA for the CDR3 is TGTGCCAGCAGAACGACAGGGGACACTGAAGCTTTCTTT.

V and J are TRBV2 and TRBJ2-4; D not certain. Trimming left V 4 bases short and J 2 bases short, with 9 bases between. Germline V gene data show CDR1 as SNHLY and CDR2 as FYNNEI. This CDR3 comprises 14 residues. CDR3 protein: CASSVIDTKNIQYF. The CDR3, as DNA: TGTGCCAGCAGTGTAATAGACACCAAAAACATTCAGTACTTC.

The chain employs TRBV10-2 and TRBJ1-2; D may be TRBD1 (5 bases). The V end lost 8 bases, the J end lost 5 bases, and 12 bases lay between the germline ends. Per the germline V gene, CDR1 is WSHSY and CDR2 is SAAADI. This CDR3 region has 12 residues. The CDR3 DNA reads TGCGCCAGCGGAGGGGATCAATATGGCTACACCTTC. It specifies CASGGDQYGYTF.

The V call is TRBV29-1, the J call TRBJ2-7; D gene uncertain. This CDR3 contains 13 residues. The ends were cut back, 4 bases at V and 1 base at J, with 11 bases in the middle. Germline V gives CDR1 SQVTM, CDR2 ANQGSEA. This chain's CDR3 is CSVAAGYSYEQYF. In DNA, the CDR3 is TGCAGCGTTGCAGCCGGGTATTCCTACGAGCAGTACTTC.

This chain links TRBV30 with TRBJ1-5; D gene uncertain. V gave up 3 bases and J gave up 2 bases, with 11 bases separating them. Germline V CDR1 and CDR2: GTSNPN, SVGIG (reference sequence). This CDR3 contains 14 residues. The CDR3 here is CAWSQVLGNQPQHF. The CDR3 DNA is TGTGCCTGGAGCCAGGTCCTGGGCAATCAGCCCCAGCATTTT.

The chain employs TRBV5-1 and TRBJ1-2; D is possibly TRBD1 (6 bases). CDR3 length: 13 residues. Germline CDR1 reads SGHRS; CDR2 reads YFSETQ. Trimming took 2 bases from V and 8 from J, leaving 13 bases between them. The CDR3 protein is CASSLTRGRGYTF. For the CDR3, the DNA is TGCGCCAGCAGCTTAACCAGGGGAAGAGGCTACACCTTC.

V usage is TRBV7-2 and J usage is TRBJ2-2, with 11 bases matching TRBD2. The CDR3 is 15 amino acids. CDR1 and CDR2 from the germline V gene are SGHTA and FQGNSA. With V trimmed by 2 bases and J by 6 bases, 2 bases remained unmatched. The CDR3, as DNA: TGTGCCAGCAGCTTAAATAGCGGGGGGGCCGGGGAGCTGTTTTTT. This gives the protein CASSLNSGGAGELFF.